This T cell receptor beta chain was identified in a study of CD8 T cells in Susac syndrome. This clonotype occurred once. Random hexamers were used to reverse transcribe roughly 0.5 to 1 ug of RNA. Amplification of TCR beta CDR3 across 54 Vbeta and 13 Jbeta was performed with immunoSEQ multiplex PCR. TCRdb redid the calling of the immunoSEQ multiplex PCR reads with MiXCR, one entry per CDR3 protein. This table holds around 300,000 distinct CDR3 sequences, about 88% found once. This clonotype was sampled from a human donor with multiple sclerosis. The sequenced material came from CD8+ T cells from PBMCs.

The CDR3 sequence: CSARWPGQGNYGYTF. The CDR3 region has the DNA TGCAGTGCTAGATGGCCCGGACAGGGTAACTATGGCTACACCTTC. The chain combines TRBV20-1 with TRBJ1-2, with 8 bases identical to TRBD1. J was trimmed by 1 base and V by 2 bases; bases with no gene match: 6. The CDR3 length is 15 residues. CDR1 and CDR2 (germline): DFQATT, SNEGSKA (reference sequence).